The 6 T cell receptor beta chains below come from one sample, sequenced in a study of blood T cell repertoires in COVID-19. The protocol was immunoSEQ multiplex PCR, while the TCRdb copy is restricted to in-frame clones and leaves out a portion. The sample lists some 490,000 clones, 70% to 90% occurring once. Sequenced material: peripheral blood. The source is a human donor in a cohort sampled during active COVID-19.

The rearrangement links TRBV11-2 to TRBJ2-3; D ambiguous. V lost 2 bases and J 4 bases, leaving 13 bases between the germline ends. CDR3 length: 15 residues. Germline assignment: CDR1 SGHAT and CDR2 FQNNGV. The CDR3 protein is CASSLSGPQSDTQYF. In nucleotides, the CDR3 is TGTGCCAGCAGCTTAAGTGGGCCGCAGTCAGATACGCAGTATTTT.

The J gene is TRBJ2-7, the V gene TRBV18, with 9 positions matching TRBD2. The CDR3 runs to 15 residues. Germline loops: CDR1 KGHSH, CDR2 LQKENI. V shed 3 bases and J 6 bases; nucleotides not matched to a gene: 9. This CDR3 is CASSPFTAGGREQYF. The CDR3 DNA reads TGTGCCAGCTCACCGTTTACAGCGGGAGGACGCGAGCAGTACTTC.

The chain uses TRBV11-2 and TRBJ2-5, with D hard to call. The CDR3 is 15 residues long. Germline V CDR1 and CDR2: SGHAT, FQNNGV. The V gene lost 1 base and the J gene lost 2 bases, with 11 bases spanning the gap. The CDR3 nucleotides read TGTGCCAGCAGCTTAGTTAATGGCGGTCAAGAGACCCAGTACTTC. Amino acids: CASSLVNGGQETQYF.

The rearrangement joins TRBV9 to TRBJ1-1; the D is unclear. The V gene lost 3 bases and the J gene lost 6 bases, with 12 bases spanning the gap. Germline CDR1 and CDR2: SGDLS and YYNGEE. The CDR3 has 13 amino acids. The CDR3 DNA is TGTGCCAGCAGCGAGATATCGAGAGCTGAAGCTTTCTTT. It encodes CASSEISRAEAFF.

The chain uses TRBV7-8 and TRBJ2-5; D is ambiguous. The CDR3 runs 13 residues. CDR1 SGHVS and CDR2 FQNEAQ come from the germline V gene. Trimming removed 2 bases at V and 5 bases at J, with 9 bases between. The CDR3 region is CASSLRGTETQYF. CDR3 nucleotide sequence: TGTGCCAGCAGCTTAAGAGGAACGGAGACCCAGTACTTC.

The chain is built from TRBV6-5 and TRBJ1-4, with D possibly matching TRBD1 (5 bases). Trimming took off 5 bases at V and 8 bases at J, with 12 bases between the two ends. The CDR3 spans 13 residues. Germline lookup yields CDR1 MNHEY and CDR2 SVGAGI. Here the CDR3 DNA reads TGTGCCAGCAGTCGCAGGGTAGTAGAAAAACTGTTTTTT. This sequence encodes CASSRRVVEKLFF.